The 8 T cell receptor beta chains below all came from one sample that was sequenced in a study of response to subunit inactivated influenza vaccine. TCRdb analysed the RT-PCR reads with MiXCR anew, one entry per CDR3 protein. The sample carries 150,000 to 200,000 distinct CDR3 sequences, roughly 12% recorded once. These same data were also listed under a study on T cells expressing NK-cell markers. From that second work: UMIs were included in TCR beta cDNA generated by 5'RACE template switching.

Sequences were derived from CD8+ T cells sorted from PBMCs, sampled roughly 12 days after vaccination. These receptors all come from a man in his fifties or sixties who received an inactivated influenza vaccine.

The chain uses TRBV2 and TRBJ1-2, with TRBD1 as a possible D gene (5 bases). Germline-derived CDR1 and CDR2 are SNHLY and FYNNEI. Trimming cost V 5 bases and J 5 bases, with 27 bases left between them. This CDR3 region has 18 residues. CDR3 sequence reads: CASSNSLYRDPMEYGYTF. In DNA, the CDR3 is TGTGCCAGCAGTAACTCCCTCTACCGGGACCCGATGGAGTATGGCTACACCTTC.

This sequence joins TRBV27 and TRBJ2-3; 9 bases are shared with TRBD1. CDR1 is MNHEY and CDR2 is SMNVEV in the germline V gene (reference sequence). V was pared by 5 bases and J by 3 bases, with 0 bases of the junction left unmatched. The CDR3 is 13 amino acids. CDR3 DNA sequence: TGTGCCAGCAGTGGACAGGGGACAGATACGCAGTATTTT. It specifies CASSGQGTDTQYF.

In its sample, this clonotype was seen many times. The V call is TRBV5-6, the J call TRBJ1-5; 11 bases match TRBD1. Trimming removed 2 bases from V and 7 bases from J; junction bases left unmatched: 2. This CDR3 has 14 residues. Germline V gene data show CDR1 as SGHDT and CDR2 as YYEEEE. Here the CDR3 DNA reads TGTGCCAGCAGCTTCGGGACAGGGGGACAGCCCCAGCATTTT. Translated: CASSFGTGGQPQHF. The full variable domain, its missing parts supplied by reference TRBV5-6 and TRBJ1-5, is DAGVTQSPTHLIKTRGQQVTLRCSPKSGHDTVSWYQQALGQGPQFIFQYYEEEERQRGNFPDRFSGHQFPNYSSELNVNALLLGDSALYLCASSFGTGGQPQHFGDGTRLSIL.

The rearrangement uses TRBV5-1 and TRBJ2-1; 7 bases are shared with TRBD2. The CDR3 contains 15 residues. Trimming removed 0 bases from V and 5 bases from J; junction bases left unmatched: 5. CDR1 and CDR2 (germline): SGHRS, YFSETQ. In DNA form, the CDR3 reads TGCGCCAGCAGCTTGGTTAGACTAGCAGACAATGAGCAGTTCTTC. This translates into CASSLVRLADNEQFF.

The sample holds a few counts of this clonotype. CDR3 in amino acids: CASRGTYEQYF. The DNA of the CDR3 is TGTGCCAGCAGGGGGACCTACGAGCAGTACTTC. The genes are TRBV12-3 or TRBV12-4 and TRBJ2-7; D gene uncertain. V shed 6 bases and J shed 2 bases, with 5 bases lying between them. The CDR3 runs to 11 residues.

V is TRBV2 and J is TRBJ2-7, with TRBD1 identical over 7 bases. CDR3 size: 15 residues. Per germline, CDR1 SNHLY and CDR2 FYNNEI. With 4 bases clipped from V and 0 bases from J, the junction kept 6 bases outside the gene matches. CDR3 region: CASSATGLSSYEQYF. As DNA, the CDR3 is TGTGCCAGCAGTGCGACAGGGTTAAGCTCCTACGAGCAGTACTTC.

This clonotype has a handful of counts. The chain carries TRBV10-2 and TRBJ2-1, with 15 bases identical to TRBD2. The trim removed 2 bases at V and 3 bases at J, leaving 5 bases unmatched. The germline V gene encodes CDR1 WSHSY and CDR2 SAAADI. The CDR3 consists of 18 residues. CDR3 sequence reads: CASSEGLAGGLNYNEQFF. As DNA, the CDR3 is TGCGCCAGCAGTGAGGGACTAGCGGGGGGGCTTAACTACAATGAGCAGTTCTTC.

This clonotype was found a few times. The CDR3 nucleotides are TGTGCCAGCAGCTTTTCGGCCCCCGAGCAGTACTTC. Translating it yields CASSFSAPEQYF. The J gene is TRBJ2-7, the V gene TRBV7-9; D unresolved. The CDR3 runs 12 residues. The germline gives CDR1 SEHNR, CDR2 FQNEAQ (reference sequence). The ends were cut back, 3 bases at V and 6 bases at J, with 9 bases in the middle.